This T cell receptor beta chain is drawn from a study of shared clonotypes between healthy human individuals. Study details: Per-donor plates numbered three CD4 naive, three CD4 memory, two CD8 naive and one CD8 memory.

Overall study results and limits: Unshared clonotypes carried lower generation probabilities than those common to all four donors.

As processed by the authors: Filtering of immunoSEQ junctional sequences could not match full-length read filtering. The assay was immunoSEQ multiplex PCR, and TCRdb's table has in-frame clones only and misses some. From that table come the V and J calls and clone size; the DNA was used to work out D and trimming. The table shows about 2 million clones, with 85% to 95% occurring only once. Germline V gene data show CDR1 as KGHSH and CDR2 as LQKENI. The CDR3 sequence is 16 residues long. V dropped 4 bases and J dropped 6; count of bases not matched to a gene: 12. To note about this clone: The antigen remains undetermined.

The sequencing input was naive CD4+ T cells sorted from blood. Regarding subset: CD45RA+ positively selected. The chain combines TRBV18 with TRBJ2-3, with 8 bases fitting TRBD2. This receptor was taken from a man between 18 and 29 years old in good health. CDR3 region: CASSLPGTRLMDTQYF. As DNA, the CDR3 is TGTGCCAGCTCACTTCCCGGGACTAGACTCATGGATACGCAGTATTTT.